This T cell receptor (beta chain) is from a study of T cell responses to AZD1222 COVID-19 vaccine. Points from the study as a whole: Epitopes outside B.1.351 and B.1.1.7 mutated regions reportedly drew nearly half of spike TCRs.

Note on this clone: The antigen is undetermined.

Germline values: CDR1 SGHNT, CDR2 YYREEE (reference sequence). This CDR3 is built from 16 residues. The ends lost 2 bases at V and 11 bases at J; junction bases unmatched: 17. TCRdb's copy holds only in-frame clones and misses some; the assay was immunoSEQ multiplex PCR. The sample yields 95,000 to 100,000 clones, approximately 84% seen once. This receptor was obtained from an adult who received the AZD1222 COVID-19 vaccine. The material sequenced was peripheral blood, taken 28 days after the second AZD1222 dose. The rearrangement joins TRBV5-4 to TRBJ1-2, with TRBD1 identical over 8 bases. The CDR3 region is CASSLFGTTGGRGYTF. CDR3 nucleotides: TGTGCCAGCAGCTTATTTGGAACCACAGGGGGGCGCGGGTACACCTTC.